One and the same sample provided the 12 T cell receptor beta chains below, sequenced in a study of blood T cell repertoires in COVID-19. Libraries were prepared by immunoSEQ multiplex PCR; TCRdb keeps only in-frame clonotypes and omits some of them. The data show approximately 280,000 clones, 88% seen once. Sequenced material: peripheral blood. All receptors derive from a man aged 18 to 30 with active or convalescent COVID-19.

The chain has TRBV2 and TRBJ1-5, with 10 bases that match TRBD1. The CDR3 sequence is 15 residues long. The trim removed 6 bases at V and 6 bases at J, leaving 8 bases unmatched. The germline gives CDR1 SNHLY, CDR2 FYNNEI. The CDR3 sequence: CASRRTGGFGQPQHF. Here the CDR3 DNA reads TGTGCCAGCAGGAGGACAGGGGGGTTTGGTCAGCCCCAGCATTTT.

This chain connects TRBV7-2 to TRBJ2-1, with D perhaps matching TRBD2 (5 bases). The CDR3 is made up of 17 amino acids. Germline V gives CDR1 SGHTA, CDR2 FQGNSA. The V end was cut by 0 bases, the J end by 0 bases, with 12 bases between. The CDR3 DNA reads TGTGCCAGCAGCTTAGCGCACGGGGTCTACTCCTACAATGAGCAGTTCTTC. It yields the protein CASSLAHGVYSYNEQFF.

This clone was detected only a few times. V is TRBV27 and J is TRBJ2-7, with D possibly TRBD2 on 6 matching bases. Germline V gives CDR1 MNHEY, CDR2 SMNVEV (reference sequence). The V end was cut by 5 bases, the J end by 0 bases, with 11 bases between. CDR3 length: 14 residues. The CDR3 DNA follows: TGTGCCAGCAGTCCTTGGAGGGACTCCTACGAGCAGTACTTC. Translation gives CASSPWRDSYEQYF.

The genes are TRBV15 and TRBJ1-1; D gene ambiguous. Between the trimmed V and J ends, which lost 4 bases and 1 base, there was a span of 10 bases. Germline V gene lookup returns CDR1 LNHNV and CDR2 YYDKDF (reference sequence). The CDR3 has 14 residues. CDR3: CATSIAGRNTEAFF. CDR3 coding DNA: TGTGCCACCAGCATCGCGGGCAGGAACACTGAAGCTTTCTTT. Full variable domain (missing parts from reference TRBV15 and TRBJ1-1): DAMVIQNPRYQVTQFGKPVTLSCSQTLNHNVMYWYQQKSSQAPKLLFHYYDKDFNNEADTPDNFQSRRPNTSFCFLDIRSPGLGDTAMYLCATSIAGRNTEAFFGQGTRLTVV.

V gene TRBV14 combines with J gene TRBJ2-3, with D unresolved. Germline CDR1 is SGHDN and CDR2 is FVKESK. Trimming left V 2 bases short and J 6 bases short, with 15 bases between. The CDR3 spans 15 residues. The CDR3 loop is CASSQHSLTSDTQYF. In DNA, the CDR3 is TGTGCCAGCAGCCAACACTCGCTCACCTCGGATACGCAGTATTTT.

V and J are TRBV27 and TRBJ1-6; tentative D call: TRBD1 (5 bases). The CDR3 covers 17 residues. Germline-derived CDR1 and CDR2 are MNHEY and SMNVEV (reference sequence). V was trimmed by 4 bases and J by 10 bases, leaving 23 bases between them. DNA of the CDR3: TGTGCCAGCAGTTCAAGATCCCAGGGCCCCTTAGGGTCACCCCTCCACTTT. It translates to CASSSRSQGPLGSPLHF.

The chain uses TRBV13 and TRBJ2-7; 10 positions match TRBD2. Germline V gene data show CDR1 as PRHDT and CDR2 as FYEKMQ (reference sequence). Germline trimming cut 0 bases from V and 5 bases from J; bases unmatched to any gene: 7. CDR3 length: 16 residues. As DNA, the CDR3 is TGTGCCAGCAGCTTAGGCCAAGCGGGGGGGCGTGACGAGCAGTACTTC. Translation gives CASSLGQAGGRDEQYF.

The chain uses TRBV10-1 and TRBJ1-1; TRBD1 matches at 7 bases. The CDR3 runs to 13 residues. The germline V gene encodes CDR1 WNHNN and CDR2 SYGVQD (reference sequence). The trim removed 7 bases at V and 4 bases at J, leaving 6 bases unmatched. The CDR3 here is CASKEEGATEAFF. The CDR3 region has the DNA TGCGCCAGCAAAGAGGAGGGGGCCACTGAAGCTTTCTTT.

CDR3 DNA: TGCGCCAGCAGCTTGTCCCCGGGGGTTCGCACCGGGGAGCTGTTTTTT. Translation: CASSLSPGVRTGELFF. This chain connects TRBV5-1 to TRBJ2-2; the D gene is possibly TRBD2 (6 bases). CDR1 and CDR2 from the germline V gene are SGHRS and YFSETQ. Between the trimmed V and J ends, which lost 1 base and 4 bases, there was a span of 14 bases. The length of the CDR3 is 16 residues.

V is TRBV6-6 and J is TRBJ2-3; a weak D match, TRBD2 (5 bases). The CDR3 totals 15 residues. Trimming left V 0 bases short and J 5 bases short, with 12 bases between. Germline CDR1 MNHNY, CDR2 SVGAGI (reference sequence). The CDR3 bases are TGTGCCAGCAGTTACTCGCAGGCTCGGGGAGATACGCAGTATTTT. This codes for CASSYSQARGDTQYF.

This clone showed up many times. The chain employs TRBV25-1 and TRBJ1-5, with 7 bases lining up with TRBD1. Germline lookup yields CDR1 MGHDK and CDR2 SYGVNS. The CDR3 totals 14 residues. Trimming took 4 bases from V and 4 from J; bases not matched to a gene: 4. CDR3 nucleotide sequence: TGTGCCAGCAGTGGACAGGGTGTTAATCAGCCCCAGCATTTT. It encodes CASSGQGVNQPQHF.

CDR3 sequence reads: CASSQGYRGGYEQYF. The CDR3 DNA is TGCGCCAGCAGCCAAGGGTACCGGGGGGGCTACGAGCAGTACTTC. The chain joins TRBV4-1 to TRBJ2-7, with TRBD2 matching over 8 bases. This CDR3 has 15 amino acids. Germline values: CDR1 MGHRA, CDR2 YSYEKL. V was pared by 1 base and J by 3 bases, with 5 bases of the junction left unmatched.